A selection of T cell receptor beta chains follows, all from one sample in a study of T cells in Graves' hyperthyroidism and ophthalmopathy. Each CDR3 protein is one row after TCRdb ran MiXCR on the multiplex PCR reads. The sample consists of more than 550,000 distinct CDR3 sequences, approximately 15% of them appearing once. The sample taken for sequencing was blood. These receptors came from a middle-aged man with Graves' hyperthyroidism. CDR3s include the opening cysteine and the closing phenylalanine or tryptophan. A D gene is named only where the DNA matches it firmly. Clone size is stated in some rows and not others, as once, few, many or a class when expanded.

clone size,D gene,V gene,J gene,CDR3 DNA,CDR3 protein
-,-,TRBV5-6,TRBJ1-1,TGTGCCAGCAGCTTAATGGGGGTGGACACTGAAGCTTTCTTT,CASSLMGVDTEAFF
-,-,TRBV10-3,TRBJ1-1,TGTGCCATCAGTGACGACGGATACACTGAAGCTTTCTTT,CAISDDGYTEAFF
few,TRBD1,TRBV30,TRBJ1-1,TGTGCCTCTCGGGCAGGGGGACCTACTGAAGCTTTCTTT,CASRAGGPTEAFF
-,TRBD2,TRBV6-2/TRBV6-3,TRBJ2-1,TGTGCCAGCAGTTACTCGGTAGCGGGAGTGCGATACAATGAGCAGTTCTTC,CASSYSVAGVRYNEQFF
many,-,TRBV30,TRBJ2-2,TGTGCCTGGAGAATCGCCCTGGGCGGGGAGCTGTTTTTT,CAWRIALGGELFF
many,-,TRBV28,TRBJ2-7,TGTGCCAGCAGTTTACAACCGGGACGGGTCACCTACGAGCAGTACTTC,CASSLQPGRVTYEQYF
many,-,TRBV2,TRBJ2-7,TGTGCCAGCAGGGTATCGGGGGGCTCCTCCTACGAGCAGTACTTC,CASRVSGGSSYEQYF
-,-,TRBV19,TRBJ1-1,TGTGCCAGCCTAGGGACGGTGAGCACTGAAGCTTTCTTT,CASLGTVSTEAFF
many,-,TRBV14,TRBJ2-2,TGTGCCAGCAGCCAATCCTTCGTCAGGGGACGCACCGGGGAGCTGTTTTTT,CASSQSFVRGRTGELFF
few,TRBD2,TRBV15,TRBJ2-7,TGTGCCACCAGCAGGACTAGCGGGAGGGGAGGTAGAGGGGAGCAGTACTTC,CATSRTSGRGGRGEQYF
few,-,TRBV20-1,TRBJ2-7,TGCAGTGCTAGAGATCCCCTGCGAGCGGCACCCTACGAGCAGTACTTC,CSARDPLRAAPYEQYF
-,-,TRBV7-9,TRBJ2-2,TGTGCCAGCAGCACCCAAAGGACAGTTATGGGTGGCCCCGGGGAGCTGTTTTTT,CASSTQRTVMGGPGELFF
-,-,TRBV29-1,TRBJ2-7,TGCAGCGTCACCCGGCCAGGGGTGAATCCCTACGAGCAGTACTTC,CSVTRPGVNPYEQYF
many,-,TRBV30,TRBJ2-5,TGTGCCTGGAGTGAGGGGGAGACCCAGTACTTC,CAWSEGETQYF
many,-,TRBV19,TRBJ2-7,TGTGCCAGTAGTCCTCCGGGACGGCATCCCTACGAGCAGTACTTC,CASSPPGRHPYEQYF
many,-,TRBV27,TRBJ2-5,TGTGCCAGCAGTTTATTTTTTGGCGGGATACAAGAGACCCAGTACTTC,CASSLFFGGIQETQYF
-,-,TRBV29-1,TRBJ1-4,TGCAGCGTTCGGAGTTTCACGGATGAAAAACTGTTTTTT,CSVRSFTDEKLFF
-,TRBD1,TRBV20-1,TRBJ1-1,TGCAGTCCAAAACGAGGACAGGCGAACACTGAAGCTTTCTTT,CSPKRGQANTEAFF
many,-,TRBV24-1,TRBJ2-5,TGTGCCACCAGTGATCCGCTCTTGGGGGAGACCCAGTACTTC,CATSDPLLGETQYF
many,TRBD2,TRBV10-3,TRBJ2-1,TGTGCCATCAGGGATGGGCTAGCGGGGTACAATGAGCAGTTCTTC,CAIRDGLAGYNEQFF
-,-,TRBV6-1,TRBJ1-1,TGTGCCAGCAGAACAACAGGGAGTCCAAAGAGCAACACTGAAGCTTTCTTT,CASRTTGSPKSNTEAFF
many,TRBD2,TRBV27,TRBJ2-2,TGTGCCAGCAGTTCTTACACTAGCGGGAGGCCGTGGACCGGGGAGCTGTTTTTT,CASSSYTSGRPWTGELFF
many,-,TRBV20-1,TRBJ1-6,TGCAGTGCTAGGAGCCTCCACTTT,CSARSLHF
few,-,TRBV7-2,TRBJ1-6,TGTGCCAGCAGCCTAGCGGAGGTTTCACCCCTCCACTTT,CASSLAEVSPLHF
-,-,TRBV30,TRBJ2-6,TGTGCCTCGCCTGGAGTTCGGGGGGCCAACGTCCTGACTTTC,CASPGVRGANVLTF